This T cell receptor (beta chain) was observed in a study of a mutant IDH1 vaccine in newly diagnosed glioma. Across the study: Radiotherapy alone preceded vaccination by 4-6 weeks; alternatively, vaccination started with temozolomide cycles. Study-level findings and limits: Among patients, approximately 93% showed immune responses induced by the vaccine.

The time point here: week 47, end of study. Topical imiquimod was applied with each vaccine dose, which held 300 ug of mutant IDH1 20-mer peptide. V was clipped by 4 bases and J by 4 bases; unmatched bases: 15. This CDR3 contains 20 residues. CDR1 is MNHNS, CDR2 SASEGT, per germline. Comment on this clone: Antigen unknown.

Sequenced by immunoSEQ multiplex PCR; TCRdb stores in-frame clones only, minus some. Of 56,000 or so clones listed, less than 85% are singletons. The TCR was taken from a woman in her thirties or forties with glioma. Some clones in this sample may be carry-over from other donors' samples. The rearrangement links TRBV6-1 to TRBJ2-2; TRBD2 aligns across 13 bases. Sequencing was performed on PBMCs, taken from a glioma patient whose treatment included an IDH1 peptide vaccine. This CDR3 is CASSAGLAGAPPRGTGELFF. CDR3 in DNA: TGTGCCAGCAGTGCCGGACTAGCGGGGGCCCCTCCCCGAGGCACCGGGGAGCTGTTTTTT.